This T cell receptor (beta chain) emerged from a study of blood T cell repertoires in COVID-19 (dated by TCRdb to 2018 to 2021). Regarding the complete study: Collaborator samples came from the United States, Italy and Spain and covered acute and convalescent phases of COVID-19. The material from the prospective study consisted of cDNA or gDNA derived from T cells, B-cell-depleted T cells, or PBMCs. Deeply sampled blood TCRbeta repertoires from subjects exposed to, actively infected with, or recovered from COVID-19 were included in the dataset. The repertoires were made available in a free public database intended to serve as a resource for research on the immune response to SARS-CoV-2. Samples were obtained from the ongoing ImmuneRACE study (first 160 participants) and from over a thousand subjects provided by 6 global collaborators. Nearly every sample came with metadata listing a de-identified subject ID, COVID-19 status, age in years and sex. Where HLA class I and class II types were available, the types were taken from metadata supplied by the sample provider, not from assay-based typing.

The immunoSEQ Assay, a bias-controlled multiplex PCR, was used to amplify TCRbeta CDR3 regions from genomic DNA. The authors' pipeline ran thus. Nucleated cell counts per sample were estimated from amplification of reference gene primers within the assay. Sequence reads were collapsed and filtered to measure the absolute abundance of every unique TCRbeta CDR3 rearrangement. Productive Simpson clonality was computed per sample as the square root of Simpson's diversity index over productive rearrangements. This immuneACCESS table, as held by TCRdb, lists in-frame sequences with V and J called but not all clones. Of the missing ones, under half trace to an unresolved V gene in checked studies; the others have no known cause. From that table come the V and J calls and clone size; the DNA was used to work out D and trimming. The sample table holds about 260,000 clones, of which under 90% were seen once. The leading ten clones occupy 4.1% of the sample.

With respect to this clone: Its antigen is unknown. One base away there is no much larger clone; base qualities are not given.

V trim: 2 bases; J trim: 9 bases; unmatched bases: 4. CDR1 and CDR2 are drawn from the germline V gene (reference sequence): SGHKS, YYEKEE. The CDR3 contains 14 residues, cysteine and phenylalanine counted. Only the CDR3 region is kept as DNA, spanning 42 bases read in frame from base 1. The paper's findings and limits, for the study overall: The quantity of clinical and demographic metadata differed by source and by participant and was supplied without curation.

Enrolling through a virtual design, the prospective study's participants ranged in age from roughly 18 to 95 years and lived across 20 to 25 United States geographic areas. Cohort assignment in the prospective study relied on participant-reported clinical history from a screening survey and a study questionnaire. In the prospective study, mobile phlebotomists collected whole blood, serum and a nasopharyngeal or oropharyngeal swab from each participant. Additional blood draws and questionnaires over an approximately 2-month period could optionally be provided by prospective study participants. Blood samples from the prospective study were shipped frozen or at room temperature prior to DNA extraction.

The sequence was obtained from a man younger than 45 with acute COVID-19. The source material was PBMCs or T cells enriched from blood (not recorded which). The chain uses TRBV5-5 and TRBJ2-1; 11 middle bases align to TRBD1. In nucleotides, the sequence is TGTGCCAGCAGCTTTGGACAGGGGGCACGTGAGCAGTTCTTC. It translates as CASSFGQGAREQFF.